These 8 T cell receptor beta chains originate from one sample sequenced in a study of blood T cell repertoires in COVID-19. Here immunoSEQ multiplex PCR was the method, and the copy in TCRdb shows in-frame clones only, minus some. The sample holds 80,000 to 95,000 clones, over 70% seen once. Sequenced input: peripheral blood. Receptors were obtained from a woman between 50 and 59 years old with acute or convalescent COVID-19.

This clone was picked up a small number of times. The CDR3 loop is CASSRREGTEAFF. CDR3 DNA: TGTGCCAGCAGCCGCAGGGAAGGTACTGAAGCTTTCTTT. The rearrangement joins TRBV5-6 to TRBJ1-1; TRBD1 might be the D (5 bases). In germline, CDR1 is SGHDT, CDR2 YYEEEE. This CDR3 is 13 amino acids long. V was pared by 4 bases and J by 5 bases, with 12 bases between.

The CDR3 sequence is CASSLWGQANTGELFF. CDR3 nucleotides: TGTGCCAGCAGTTTATGGGGACAGGCGAACACCGGGGAGCTGTTTTTT. The genes are TRBV27 and TRBJ2-2, with TRBD1 matching 8 bases. CDR3 length: 16 amino acids. Per the germline V gene, CDR1 is MNHEY and CDR2 is SMNVEV (reference sequence). J lost 0 bases, V lost 1 base, and 1 base had no gene match.

This sequence joins TRBV27 and TRBJ1-1; D is uncertain. CDR1 and CDR2 (germline): MNHEY, SMNVEV (reference sequence). Trimming took 2 bases from V and 1 from J, leaving 8 bases between them. The CDR3 is 14 amino acids. The CDR3 sequence: CASSLKDWNTEAFF. Here the CDR3 DNA reads TGTGCCAGCAGTTTAAAAGACTGGAACACTGAAGCTTTCTTT.

This chain connects TRBV10-3 to TRBJ2-7; TRBD2 agrees at 8 bases. This CDR3 comprises 15 residues. The germline V gene encodes CDR1 ENHRY and CDR2 SYGVKD. J gave up 2 bases and V 3 bases, and 6 bases lay outside the gene matches. Here the CDR3 DNA reads TGTGCCATCAGTGAAAGTGGCGGGGGGCCCTACGAGCAGTACTTC. The encoded protein is CAISESGGGPYEQYF.

The chain uses TRBV7-9 and TRBJ1-5; D remains unclear. Trimming removed 5 bases at V and 7 bases at J, with 12 bases between. The germline CDR1 and CDR2 sequences are SEHNR and FQNEAQ (reference sequence). This CDR3 is built from 13 residues. The CDR3 DNA sequence: TGTGCCAGCAGCCGAGCAGGAGGACAGCCCCAGCATTTT. Translating gives CASSRAGGQPQHF.

This clone was counted once. The chain links TRBV3-1 (or the pseudogene TRBV3-2) to TRBJ1-1, with TRBD1 matching 11 bases. The germline V gene has CDR1 LGHDT and CDR2 YNNKEL (reference sequence). V lost 5 bases, J lost 4 bases, and 12 bases stayed unmatched. There are 17 residues in the CDR3. CDR3 residues: CASSSTEDRGLGTEAFF. The CDR3 region has the DNA TGTGCCAGCAGCTCGACGGAGGACAGGGGGCTGGGCACTGAAGCTTTCTTT.

J is TRBJ2-1 and V is TRBV5-6; possible D gene TRBD1, 5 bases. The CDR3 runs to 17 residues. Trimming left V 2 bases short and J 7 bases short, with 22 bases between. Germline V lookup: CDR1 SGHDT, CDR2 YYEEEE. The CDR3 spells CASSLSSGWQGKNEQFF. The CDR3 nucleotides are TGTGCCAGCAGCTTATCATCCGGTTGGCAGGGTAAAAATGAGCAGTTCTTC.

V is TRBV27 and J is TRBJ2-7, with D perhaps TRBD2 (5 bases). Trimming removed 5 bases at V and 5 bases at J, with 16 bases between. Germline loops: CDR1 MNHEY, CDR2 SMNVEV (reference sequence). The CDR3 has 14 residues. CDR3 DNA sequence: TGTGCCAGCAGTCAATTCCTTCGGGGTAACGAGCAGTACTTC. This codes for CASSQFLRGNEQYF.